This T cell receptor beta chain is from a study of untreated major depressive disorder. Germline V gene sequence: CDR1 LNHNV, CDR2 YYDKDF (reference sequence). This CDR3 comprises 17 residues. V shed 0 bases and J shed 0 bases, with 14 bases lying between them. Assay used: immunoSEQ multiplex PCR; TCRdb lists only in-frame clones, some missing. The table includes just over 20,000 clones, around 87% detected once. This receptor was taken from a woman in her 30s in good health. The chain is built from TRBV15 and TRBJ1-2; the D is unclear. Sequenced input: CD4+ T cells from PBMCs. CDR3 nucleotides: TGTGCCACCAGCAGAGATTTATCGCAGGTAGCTAACTATGGCTACACCTTC. This sequence encodes CATSRDLSQVANYGYTF.